These 8 T cell receptor beta chains came from one sample sequenced in a study of post-analysis software for immune sequencing data. Each TCR beta cDNA library carried unique molecular identifiers. TCRdb redid the calling of the PCR reads with MiXCR, one entry per CDR3 protein. The sample consists of over 700,000 distinct CDR3 sequences, about 32% of them appearing once. Study results and limitations: TRBV segments more frequent in patients than in controls numbered a few and included TRBV5-6, TRBV5-1 and TRBV20-1.

Antigen specificity for these receptors is unknown. Sequencing was done on a sample of blood. The receptors stem from a girl aged 5-17 years with multiple sclerosis.

A single count supports this clonotype. V is TRBV6-5 and J is TRBJ2-7, with D possibly being TRBD2 (6 bases). V lost 6 bases and J lost 6, with 18 bases in between. The CDR3 loop spans 14 amino acids. CDR1 is MNHEY, CDR2 SVGAGI, per germline. CDR3 in amino acids: CASSPGTSQGEQYF. CDR3 bases: TGTGCCAGCAGCCCCGGGACTTCCCAGGGCGAGCAGTACTTC.

In its sample, this clonotype was seen a few times. This chain connects TRBV20-1 to TRBJ2-1, with D unclear. V was shortened by 5 bases and J by 4 bases, with 12 bases between the two germline ends. CDR3 size: 13 residues. CDR1 is DFQATT, CDR2 SNEGSKA, per germline (reference sequence). The CDR3 bases are TGCAGTGCTTTCCCGACAACATACAATGAGCAGTTCTTC. This translates into CSAFPTTYNEQFF.

The J gene is TRBJ2-1, the V gene TRBV7-2, with 8 bases identical to TRBD2. This CDR3 has 13 amino acids. V lost 4 bases to trimming and J lost 13 bases; unmatched junction nucleotides: 9. CDR1 and CDR2 from the germline V gene are SGHTA and FQGNSA. The CDR3 bases are TGTGCCAGCAGCTCACAACCGGGACTAGGACAGTTCTTC. Encoded protein: CASSSQPGLGQFF. Looking up the rest from reference TRBV7-2 and TRBJ2-1 gives the full variable domain: GAGVSQSPSNKVTEKGKDVELRCDPISGHTALYWYRQSLGQGLEFLIYFQGNSAPDKSGLPSDRFSAERTGGSVSTLTIQRTQQEDSAVYLCASSSQPGLGQFFGPGTRLTVL.

The chain combines TRBV6-4 with TRBJ2-1, with D possibly matching TRBD2 (5 bases). V was trimmed by 2 bases and J by 3 bases, leaving 11 bases between them. The CDR3 runs to 15 residues. The germline gives CDR1 MRHNA, CDR2 SNTAGT. Here the CDR3 reads CASSDEGNSYNEQFF. CDR3 sequence (DNA): TGTGCCAGCAGTGACGAGGGCAATAGCTACAATGAGCAGTTCTTC.

To note about this clonotype: A much larger clone is a single base away; this may be a read error. The chain uses TRBV28 and TRBJ2-6; D is unresolved. The CDR3 runs to 14 residues. V was cut by 2 bases and J by 2 bases, with 4 bases left in between. Looked up from germline, CDR1 is MDHEN and CDR2 is SYDVKM. The CDR3 region has the DNA TGTGCCAGCAGTTTAGTAGCTGGGGCCAACGTCCTGACTTTC. It translates to CASSLVAGANVLTF.

This clonotype was counted ten times or more. J is TRBJ2-5 and V is TRBV29-1; 10 bases map to TRBD2. Trimming cost V 2 bases and J 4 bases; bases outside gene matches: 4. The germline gives CDR1 SQVTM, CDR2 ANQGSEA. This CDR3 has 14 residues. DNA for the CDR3: TGCAGCGTTGAAAGCGGGAGGGCTGGAGAGACCCAGTACTTC. This translates into CSVESGRAGETQYF.

This rearrangement joins TRBV29-1 to TRBJ2-2; D is undetermined. The V end lost 1 base, the J end lost 0 bases, and 6 bases lay between the germline ends. CDR3 length: 14 residues. Germline V gene data show CDR1 as SQVTM and CDR2 as ANQGSEA. The DNA of the CDR3 is TGCAGCGTTGAAGGCCTCACGAACACCGGGGAGCTGTTTTTT. Encoded protein: CSVEGLTNTGELFF.

The chain employs TRBV27 and TRBJ2-1; TRBD2 is a possible D gene (5 bases). The J call could be wrong; TRBJ2-7 is a better fit for the DNA end. Looked up from germline, CDR1 is MNHEY and CDR2 is SMNVEV (reference sequence). CDR3 size: 14 residues. In nucleotides, the CDR3 is TGTGCCAGCAGTTTTGGTCTAGCATCAGATGAGCAGTACTTC. This encodes CASSFGLASDEQYF.